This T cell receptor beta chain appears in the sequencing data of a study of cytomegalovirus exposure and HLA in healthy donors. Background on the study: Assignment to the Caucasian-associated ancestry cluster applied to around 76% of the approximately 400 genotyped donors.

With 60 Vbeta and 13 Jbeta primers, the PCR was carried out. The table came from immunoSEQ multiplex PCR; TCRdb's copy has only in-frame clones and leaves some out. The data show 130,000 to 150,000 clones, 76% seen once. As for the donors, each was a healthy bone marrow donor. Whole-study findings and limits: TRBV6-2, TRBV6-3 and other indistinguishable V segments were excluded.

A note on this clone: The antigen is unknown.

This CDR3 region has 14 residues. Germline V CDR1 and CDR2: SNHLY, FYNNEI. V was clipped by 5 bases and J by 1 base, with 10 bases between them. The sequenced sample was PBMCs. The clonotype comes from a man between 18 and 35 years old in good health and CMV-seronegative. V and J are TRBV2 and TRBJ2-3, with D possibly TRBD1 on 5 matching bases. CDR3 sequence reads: CASSSGPRTDTQYF. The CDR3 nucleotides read TGTGCCAGCAGTTCAGGGCCCCGCACAGATACGCAGTATTTT.